This entry is about one T cell receptor (beta chain). What antigen it recognizes has not been identified. No much larger clone is present one base from it, and per-base qualities are unavailable. The data belong to a study of identifying expanded T cells in peripheral blood (dated by TCRdb to 2018 to 2020). Study-wide context: Separate aliquots of the same genomic DNA pool were sequenced to produce technical replicates, and four replicates were compared in pairs.

No immune events such as infections were documented for the healthy donors during the collection period. Healthy-donor blood repertoires served as a training cohort to calibrate time-dependent variance in a beta-binomial model of T-cell clone differential abundance. The training cohort comprised roughly ten healthy donors, 3 female and 7 male. An age range of roughly 29 to 70 years, with an average of 43 years, was recorded for the donors. Whole blood, obtained from a commercial supplier, was collected from each healthy donor at three time points spaced two weeks apart. Genomic DNA was extracted from unsorted whole blood for immunosequencing. Paper-wide results and their limitations: The binomial model flagged 0.9 to 1.5 differentially abundant clones between technical replicates but about 15 over about 2 weeks and roughly 19 over four weeks. Across all healthy donors, variance in clone template counts between roughly two-week samples was found to increase significantly with total template count. It was expected by the authors that biological variance in healthy repertoires might increase further over much longer intervals, such as months to years. Across all healthy-donor time intervals, the beta-binomial model significantly cut both the number of clones called differentially abundant and the false-positive rate.

V is reduced by 8 bases and J by 1 base, leaving a spacing of 24 bases between them. Measured from the cysteine to the phenylalanine, the CDR3 is 18 residues long. Just CDR3 DNA is preserved here, 54 bases in frame from base 1. Based on the germline V gene, the CDR1 and CDR2 sequences are SGHVS and FQNEAQ. The immunoSEQ Assay, which uses bias-controlled multiplex PCR amplification of genomic DNA, was used to profile TCRbeta CDR3 regions. The authors processed their data as follows. The absolute abundance of each unique TCRbeta CDR3 region was quantified after sequences were collapsed and filtered. Differential abundance was assessed using a binomial (Fisher-equivalent) model and a beta-binomial model in which time-dependent variance fitted from healthy donors was added. Clones with fewer than 5 combined templates were excluded, and clones with Benjamini-Hochberg FDR below 0.01 were called differentially abundant. Beta-binomial variance was modeled as a function of total template count across the two samples using the form v = (b*log(k)+a)^2. This is the immuneACCESS table as TCRdb keeps it, with only in-frame sequences that have V and J called. A part of the clones is gone; compared with another copy, unresolved V genes explain less than half, and the rest is unexplained. V, J and clone size reflect that table, while D and trimming were determined from the DNA. The sample table lists more than 50,000 clones, over 80% of them with a count of one. The ten largest make up approximately 20% of the sample.

The sequence derives from a person aged 18 to 75 in good health. The material sequenced was blood. This chain is built from TRBV7-8 and TRBJ2-1; the D segment could be TRBD2, given 6 matching bases. The CDR3 protein sequence reads: CASGPLAGGVKSYNEQFF. The DNA reads TGTGCCAGCGGCCCTCTCGCGGGCGGGGTTAAATCCTACAATGAGCAGTTCTTC.